Sequencing of this T cell receptor beta chain was carried out in a study of CD8+ T cells in alopecia areata. Reverse transcribed after extraction, RNA yielded cDNA as the sequencing template. Sequencing used immunoSEQ multiplex PCR; TCRdb keeps in-frame clones, though not all of them. The data hold about 200,000 clones, with 50% to 70% observed a single time. After removal of 4 bases from V and 2 bases from J, the junction contained 7 bases not matched to a gene. The CDR3 consists of 17 residues. Looked up from germline, CDR1 is LNHDA and CDR2 is SQIVND (reference sequence). With respect to this clone: Its antigen remains unknown.

Specified treatment: oral pan-JAK inhibitor, 5-10 mg twice daily. Findings and limits, study-wide: Given one nonresponder, whether baseline CD8+ expansion relates to response remains uncertain. The study found tofacitinib significantly decreased scalp clonality and expanded CD8+ clones among the top 100. Normal scalp had lower clonality than lesional scalp, with alopecia totalis/universalis lesions showing this most strongly. The study also sequences resident alphabeta T cells of normal skin in scalp samples.

The TCR originated in a human donor with alopecia areata. The rearrangement uses TRBV19 and TRBJ1-5, with 11 bases lining up with TRBD1. Source: CD4+ T cells sorted from blood, taken at week 4, from a patient treated with tofacitinib. As DNA, the CDR3 is TGTGCCAGTAGTAAAGGGACAGGGGGTTTTCGCAATCAGCCCCAGCATTTT. Its translation: CASSKGTGGFRNQPQHF. Full variable domain (remainder filled in from reference TRBV19 and TRBJ1-5): DGGITQSPKYLFRKEGQNVTLSCEQNLNHDAMYWYRQDPGQGLRLIYYSQIVNDFQKGDIAEGYSVSREKKESFPLTVTSAQKNPTAFYLCASSKGTGGFRNQPQHFGDGTRLSIL.